This entry is about one TCR beta chain. Preparation of the TCRbeta library was carried out with unique molecular identifiers. TCRdb itself ran the PCR reads through MiXCR, one entry per CDR3 protein. The data contain 400,000 to 500,000 distinct CDR3 sequences, around 9.9% of them singletons. The sample belongs to a study of T-cell reconstitution after alpha-beta-depleted transplantation in children. Per the germline V gene, CDR1 is ENHRY and CDR2 is SYGVKD. CDR3 size: 15 residues. V dropped 3 bases and J dropped 1 base, with 13 bases sitting between them. The sequencing used PBMCs from the stem cell graft donor, collected from the stem cell graft. The chain recombines TRBV10-3 with TRBJ2-7; weak D call: TRBD2 (5 bases). This TCR was sampled from a human donor who donated a stem cell graft to a child with acute myeloid leukemia. The CDR3 sequence: CAISESGLASYEQYF. CDR3 coding DNA: TGTGCCATCAGTGAATCCGGTCTAGCATCCTACGAGCAGTACTTC.